The sequence of this T cell receptor (beta chain) was determined in a study of T-cell memory formation after mild COVID-19. Across the study: For the most part, TCR clusters were specific to one donor. Notes on the study in general: Still unconfirmed is whether the second-wave clones peaking on day 37 recognized SARS-CoV-2. Contracting clones from day 15 to 85 had balanced CD4/CD8; later expanders favoured CD4+. A subset of responding clones appeared in pre-infection memory, suggesting cross-reactive memory joined.

Concerning this clonotype itself: Its antigen is undetermined.

TCRdb used MiXCR to reprocess the 5' RACE reads, holding one entry per CDR3 protein. The sample lists about 320,000 distinct CDR3 sequences; 14% were seen once. This CDR3 has 16 amino acids. CDR1 is MNHEY and CDR2 is SMNVEV in the germline V gene (reference sequence). V was pared by 1 base and J by 5 bases, with 5 bases of the junction left unmatched. This TCR came from a man aged 18 to 35 who had mild COVID-19 (a few samples of this study predate the infection). Cell type and time point are not known. This rearrangement joins TRBV27 to TRBJ2-5; 12 bases agree with TRBD2. The sequencing input was PBMCs or a T cell subset sorted from them (not recorded which). CDR3 bases: TGTGCCAGCAGTTTATATCTAGCGGGGGGGCAGGAGACCCAGTACTTC. Its translation is CASSLYLAGGQETQYF.